This T cell receptor (beta chain) was identified in a study of Ad26.COV2.S vaccination and SARS-CoV-2 variants. The overall study: Administration of Ad26.COV2.S was intramuscular, either once or twice 56 days apart.

The CDR3 spans 14 residues. CDR1 is SGDLS and CDR2 is YYNGEE in the germline V gene. Deletions cut 4 bases from V and 0 bases from J, with 8 bases between. The data were produced by immunoSEQ multiplex PCR, yet TCRdb's version contains in-frame clones alone and is incomplete. The sample has about 450,000 clones; 80% to 90% are singletons. Treatment: over 15 received Ad26.COV2.S at low or high dose, single or two shots; about 5 received placebo; per-sample allocation not given. Samples came from day 63 after the first vaccine or placebo injection. Vaccination employed an Ad26 vector expressing the Wuhan-strain SARS-CoV-2 spike.

The sample here was peripheral blood, taken in a trial of Ad26.COV2.S vaccine versus placebo. The chain recombines TRBV9 with TRBJ2-1; tentative D call: TRBD1 (6 bases). This TCR came from a person aged 18-65 years who received the Ad26.COV2.S COVID-19 vaccine or a placebo. CDR3 DNA: TGTGCCAGCAGCCCAGGGGACTCCTACAATGAGCAGTTCTTC. Protein: CASSPGDSYNEQFF.